These 6 T cell receptor beta chains share one sample of origin, sequenced in a study of PD-1 blockade in classical Hodgkin lymphoma. TCRdb keeps only in-frame clones here, not all; method: immunoSEQ multiplex PCR. Of around 7,000 clones listed, around 79% are singletons. Time point meaning: newly diagnosed, previously untreated cHL patient sample. The sample comprised peripheral blood mononuclear cells (PBMCs). Receptor source: a human donor with classical Hodgkin lymphoma.

In DNA form, the CDR3 reads TGTGCCAGTAGTGGACAGGGAAGACAGCCCCAGCATTTT. Protein product: CASSGQGRQPQHF. The chain is built from TRBV19 and TRBJ1-5; 8 nucleotides agree with TRBD1. The CDR3 sequence is 13 residues long. The germline V gene encodes CDR1 LNHDA and CDR2 SQIVND (reference sequence). Trimming at V came to 5 bases and at J to 7 bases, leaving 4 bases not matched to a gene. Supplemented by reference TRBV19 and TRBJ1-5, the full variable domain reads DGGITQSPKYLFRKEGQNVTLSCEQNLNHDAMYWYRQDPGQGLRLIYYSQIVNDFQKGDIAEGYSVSREKKESFPLTVTSAQKNPTAFYLCASSGQGRQPQHFGDGTRLSIL.

This chain links TRBV5-6 with TRBJ2-3; no reliable D call. The CDR3 sequence is 12 residues long. Germline CDR1 reads SGHDT; CDR2 reads YYEEEE. The ends were cut back, 4 bases at V and 9 bases at J, with 12 bases in the middle. The DNA of the CDR3 is TGTGCCAGCAGCCCGTCCCGAGGCACGCAGTATTTT. Translated, it gives CASSPSRGTQYF. Filled out from reference TRBV5-6 and TRBJ2-3, the complete variable domain reads DAGVTQSPTHLIKTRGQQVTLRCSPKSGHDTVSWYQQALGQGPQFIFQYYEEEERQRGNFPDRFSGHQFPNYSSELNVNALLLGDSALYLCASSPSRGTQYFGPGTRLTVL.

The rearrangement uses TRBV6-1 and TRBJ1-1; 8 positions match TRBD1. The ends lost 6 bases at V and 1 base at J; junction bases unmatched: 7. The CDR3 is made up of 15 amino acids. Looked up from germline, CDR1 is MNHNS and CDR2 is SASEGT. DNA of the CDR3: TGTGCCAGCAGAGTCGGACAGGGAGGGAACACTGAAGCTTTCTTT. Translated: CASRVGQGGNTEAFF.

Only one count was recorded for this clone. The V call is TRBV5-1, the J call TRBJ1-4; maybe TRBD1 (5 bases). CDR1 and CDR2 (germline): SGHRS, YFSETQ. Trimming cost V 3 bases and J 5 bases, with 8 bases left between them. The CDR3 runs to 13 residues. CDR3 DNA sequence: TGCGCCAGCAGCTCCGGGGCCAATGAAAAACTGTTTTTT. Its protein is CASSSGANEKLFF.

The chain uses TRBV4-1 and TRBJ1-1; a possible D gene is TRBD1 (5 bases). The CDR3 has 17 amino acids. The germline V gene encodes CDR1 MGHRA and CDR2 YSYEKL. Trimming cost V 0 bases and J 4 bases, with 18 bases left between them. The DNA of the CDR3 is TGCGCCAGCAGCCAAGAAGGTGGGCAGGTAAGGGGCACTGAAGCTTTCTTT. Protein sequence: CASSQEGGQVRGTEAFF.

The V and J genes are TRBV12-5 and TRBJ1-2; D perhaps matches TRBD1 (6 bases). The CDR3 contains 15 residues. Germline CDR1 is LGHNT and CDR2 is FRNRAP. V was pared by 2 bases and J by 4 bases, with 14 bases between. The CDR3 nucleotides are TGTGCTAGTGGTTTGCCGCCGGGGGGGGCCTATGGCTACACCTTC. This translates into CASGLPPGGAYGYTF.